This passage covers 10 T cell receptor beta chains from one sample sequenced in a study of circulating CD8 cells and anti-PD-1 response in melanoma. The QIAseq Immune Repertoire TCR panel built the libraries from roughly 15 ng of total RNA. MiXCR, applied by TCRdb to the reads, yields one record per CDR3 protein. Among 350 to 450 distinct CDR3 sequences listed, 4% to 5.5% were seen once. Four subsets defined by PD-1 and/or TIGIT were sorted from live CD3+CD8+TCRalphabeta+ cells. The sequences come from CD8+ T cells from PBMCs, collected at baseline or after one month of anti-PD-1 therapy (not recorded which). Receptors were obtained from a human donor with melanoma.

By share, this clonotype counts as large. The chain has TRBV6-5 and TRBJ2-1; weak D call: TRBD2 (5 bases). Trimming cost V 5 bases and J 10 bases, with 15 bases left between them. Germline CDR1 reads MNHEY; CDR2 reads SVGAGI. The CDR3 has 13 amino acids. The CDR3 loop is CASSLVGGGEQFF. Here the CDR3 DNA reads TGTGCCAGCAGTCTCGTAGGCGGAGGCGAGCAGTTCTTC.

This clonotype ranks as large. The chain is built from TRBV19 and TRBJ2-1; D remains ambiguous. CDR1 LNHDA and CDR2 SQIVND come from the germline V gene (reference sequence). The CDR3 runs to 15 residues. V lost 7 bases, J lost 4 bases, and 17 bases lay in between. CDR3 protein: CASTPGWQEYNEQFF. The CDR3 DNA reads TGTGCCAGTACCCCCGGGTGGCAGGAATACAATGAGCAGTTCTTC.

By sample share, this clonotype is large (0.1 to 1%). The J gene is TRBJ1-1, the V gene TRBV19, with unresolved D. CDR1 is LNHDA and CDR2 is SQIVND in the germline V gene (reference sequence). The CDR3 is made up of 13 amino acids. The V gene lost 3 bases and the J gene lost 1 base, with 6 bases spanning the gap. This chain's CDR3 is CASSIGRNTEAFF. As DNA, the CDR3 is TGTGCCAGTAGTATTGGGAGGAACACTGAAGCTTTCTTT.

The chain couples TRBV30 to TRBJ2-3; 8 bases map to TRBD1. The CDR3 spans 15 residues. V dropped 1 base and J dropped 4; count of bases not matched to a gene: 7. The germline CDR1 and CDR2 sequences are GTSNPN and SVGIG (reference sequence). Here the CDR3 reads CAWSATGGFADTQYF. The CDR3 coding sequence is TGTGCCTGGAGTGCAACAGGGGGATTCGCAGATACGCAGTATTTT.

By frequency in the sample, this clonotype is large (0.1 to 1%). The rearrangement joins TRBV29-1 to TRBJ1-1; 7 nucleotides line up with TRBD1. Germline assignment: CDR1 SQVTM and CDR2 ANQGSEA. The trim removed 6 bases at V and 0 bases at J, leaving 16 bases unmatched. The CDR3 spans 17 residues. CDR3 sequence: CSVDGTVTSLMNTEAFF. CDR3 sequence (DNA): TGCAGCGTGGACGGGACAGTAACTTCTCTTATGAACACTGAAGCTTTCTTT.

This clonotype is labeled as large. The chain uses TRBV5-5 and TRBJ2-3; D unresolved. V lost 0 bases, J lost 4 bases, and 3 bases lay in between. CDR3 length: 12 residues. The germline V gene encodes CDR1 SGHKS and CDR2 YYEKEE (reference sequence). The CDR3 here is CASSLGADTQYF. The CDR3 DNA follows: TGTGCCAGCAGCTTGGGGGCAGATACGCAGTATTTT.

This clonotype is medium-sized within its sample. The chain links TRBV6-5 to TRBJ1-1; D uncertain. With 7 bases removed from V and 7 bases from J, the gap between germline ends came to 7 bases. Looked up from germline, CDR1 is MNHEY and CDR2 is SVGAGI. CDR3 size: 10 residues. CDR3 nucleotides: TGTGCCAGCATTGGGCTTGAAGCTTTCTTT. Its translation: CASIGLEAFF.

Judged by abundance, this clonotype is medium-sized. This chain connects TRBV9 to TRBJ2-5; 7 positions match TRBD1. V shed 6 bases and J 1 base; nucleotides not matched to a gene: 6. The CDR3 length is 14 residues. CDR1 and CDR2 (germline): SGDLS, YYNGEE. This chain's CDR3 is CASNAGTAQETQYF. CDR3 DNA: TGTGCCAGCAACGCCGGGACAGCCCAAGAGACCCAGTACTTC.

Judged by abundance, this clonotype is medium-sized. The V call is TRBV7-9, the J call TRBJ2-1; D is undetermined. The CDR3 length is 18 residues. Trimming left V 2 bases short and J 1 base short, with 18 bases between. Looked up from germline, CDR1 is SEHNR and CDR2 is FQNEAQ (reference sequence). CDR3 nucleotides: TGTGCCAGCAGCTTAAGTCTGCCACACGATAGATCCTACAATGAGCAGTTCTTC. It encodes CASSLSLPHDRSYNEQFF.

Remarks on this clonotype: Since a much larger clone is just one base distant, this may be a read error. This chain links TRBV29-1 with TRBJ1-2, with D possibly TRBD1 on 6 matching bases. Per the germline V gene, CDR1 is SQVTM and CDR2 is ANQGSEA. There are 12 residues in the CDR3. V lost 5 bases, J lost 6 bases, and 13 bases lay in between. The CDR3 nucleotides read TGCAGCGTTACCCCGGGGGCGAATGGCTACACCTTC. Protein sequence: CSVTPGANGYTF.